The rows below give T cell receptor beta chains drawn from one sample of a study of control samples from healthy donors and cancer patients. The protocol was immunoSEQ multiplex PCR, while the TCRdb copy is restricted to in-frame clones and leaves out a portion. Seen here are roughly 120,000 clones, 85% to 90% observed once, and the top ten hold less than 3%. Sequenced: blood. The receptors were gathered from a woman in her 70s in good health. The CDR3 runs from the conserved cysteine through the conserved F or W. Fields, in order: clone size, J gene, D gene, V gene, CDR3 DNA, CDR3 protein. The D gene is left open where the match is weak. The size of a clone is reported for some rows only, either as once, few or many, or as a class for expanded clones.

clone_size: -; j_call: TRBJ2-2; d_call: -; v_call: TRBV7-9; cdr3_nt: TGTGCCAGCAGCTTTTGGTCGGCAGGGATCACCGGGGAGCTGTTTTTT; cdr3_aa: CASSFWSAGITGELFF
clone_size: few; j_call: TRBJ2-6; d_call: TRBD2; v_call: TRBV11-2; cdr3_nt: TGTGCCAGCAGCCCTGGGGGGGTCGGGGCCAACGTCCTGACTTTC; cdr3_aa: CASSPGGVGANVLTF
clone_size: once; j_call: TRBJ2-5; d_call: TRBD2; v_call: TRBV5-1; cdr3_nt: TGCGCCAGCAGCTCCGGGACTAGCGGTCTTCGTCACGAGTACTTC; cdr3_aa: CASSSGTSGLRHEYF
clone_size: -; j_call: TRBJ1-5; d_call: -; v_call: TRBV24-1; cdr3_nt: TGTGCCACCAGTGATGACCTCCCGGAGTGCAATCAGCCCCAGCATTTT; cdr3_aa: CATSDDLPECNQPQHF
clone_size: once; j_call: TRBJ1-2; d_call: TRBD1; v_call: TRBV5-4; cdr3_nt: TGTGCCAGCAGCCCACAGGGGGGTACCTATGGCTACACCTTC; cdr3_aa: CASSPQGGTYGYTF
clone_size: -; j_call: TRBJ2-7; d_call: -; v_call: TRBV7-9; cdr3_nt: TGTGCCAGCAGCCGGGGGCTCGAGCAGTACTTC; cdr3_aa: CASSRGLEQYF
clone_size: -; j_call: TRBJ2-7; d_call: TRBD1; v_call: TRBV6-5; cdr3_nt: TGTGCCAGCAGTTACGAGGGGGCGAGGTCCTACGAGCAGTACTTC; cdr3_aa: CASSYEGARSYEQYF
clone_size: -; j_call: TRBJ1-1; d_call: -; v_call: TRBV18; cdr3_nt: TGTGCCAGCTCACCCCCCGAAAGGGTTACAACTGAAGCTTTCTTT; cdr3_aa: CASSPPERVTTEAFF
clone_size: -; j_call: TRBJ2-3; d_call: -; v_call: TRBV5-1; cdr3_nt: TGCGCCAGCAGCTTGGTGGTAGCGGTCACAGATACGCAGTATTTT; cdr3_aa: CASSLVVAVTDTQYF
clone_size: -; j_call: TRBJ2-1; d_call: TRBD2; v_call: TRBV10-3; cdr3_nt: TGTGCCATCAGTGGCAGGGAACTAGCGGGGGGCAACAATGAGCAGTTCTTC; cdr3_aa: CAISGRELAGGNNEQFF
clone_size: -; j_call: TRBJ2-3; d_call: -; v_call: TRBV5-1; cdr3_nt: TGCGCCAGCAGCTTGGGTCGGGCGACAGATACGCAGTATTTT; cdr3_aa: CASSLGRATDTQYF
clone_size: -; j_call: TRBJ2-2; d_call: -; v_call: TRBV2; cdr3_nt: TGTGCCAGCATACCGACGAACACCGGGGAGCTGTTTTTT; cdr3_aa: CASIPTNTGELFF
clone_size: -; j_call: TRBJ2-3; d_call: -; v_call: TRBV18; cdr3_nt: TGTGCCAGCTCACCCGACTCGGATACGCAGTATTTT; cdr3_aa: CASSPDSDTQYF
clone_size: -; j_call: TRBJ1-2; d_call: -; v_call: TRBV5-5; cdr3_nt: TGTGCCAGCAGCTTGGATGGAGACTATGGCTACACCTTC; cdr3_aa: CASSLDGDYGYTF
clone_size: -; j_call: TRBJ2-7; d_call: TRBD1; v_call: TRBV2; cdr3_nt: TGTGCCAGCAGTTACGGACAGGGGGTCGAGCAGTACTTC; cdr3_aa: CASSYGQGVEQYF